The T cell receptor beta chain described here comes from a study of T cells in narcolepsy. Points from the study as a whole: Comparing one patient's CSF and blood CD4+ clonotypes highlighted HCRT- and TRIB2-specific autoreactive clonotypes.

The CDR3 length is 20 residues. With V trimmed by 4 bases and J by 0 bases, 19 bases remained unmatched. Germline V gives CDR1 SGHKS, CDR2 YYEKEE (reference sequence). Regarding this clone: No antigen is known for it.

Here immunoSEQ multiplex PCR was the method, and the copy in TCRdb shows in-frame clones only, minus some. Of approximately 30,000 clones listed, roughly 74% were seen once; the top ten hold nearly 3.5%. Sequencing was done on a sample of CD45RA- memory CD4+ T cells from PBMCs. The chain carries TRBV5-5 and TRBJ2-1; 7 positions agree with TRBD1. This receptor was obtained from a human donor with narcolepsy. For the CDR3, the DNA is TGTGCCAGCAGCCCACCCCACCGACGTCAGGGGGAAGTCTCCTACAATGAGCAGTTCTTC. As protein: CASSPPHRRQGEVSYNEQFF.